This entry lists 22 T cell receptor beta chains sequenced from one sample in a study of memory CD8 T cells in hepatitis C reinfection (dated by TCRdb to the late 2010s). Sample time point, as interpreted from the label and publication: peak reinfection, 3 to 8 weeks after reinfection detection. Sorted cells were sequenced directly ex vivo, with no in vitro expansion before TCR sequencing. The library came from the immunoSEQ multiplex PCR assay. What TCRdb holds here is the immuneACCESS table cut down to in-frame rearrangements. Part of the clones is not present; checked against another copy, under half of the missing clones reflect an unresolved V gene, and the others are unexplained. Within this sample are more than 35,000 clones, with roughly 90% of them counted one time only. Approximately 1.2% of the sample belongs to the ten largest clones. The sample taken for sequencing was naive CD8+ T cells sorted from blood. What this sample's cell subset or site label stands for: total naive CD8+CD45RO- T cells. The receptors here all came from a man between 18 and 29 years old with hepatitis C virus infection.

The chain carries TRBV7-6 and TRBJ2-7; 8 nucleotides match TRBD1. Germline trimming cut 1 base from V and 6 bases from J; bases unmatched to any gene: 8. From germline, CDR1 is SGHVS and CDR2 FNYEAQ. The CDR3 extends over 15 amino acids. CDR3 region: CASSLGRQGFSEQYF. Here the CDR3 DNA reads TGTGCCAGCAGCTTAGGGAGACAGGGGTTCTCCGAGCAGTACTTC. Drawing the rest from reference TRBV7-6 and TRBJ2-7, the complete variable domain is GAGVSQSPRYKVTKRGQDVALRCDPISGHVSLYWYRQALGQGPEFLTYFNYEAQQDKSGLPNDRFSAERPEGSISTLTIQRTEQRDSAMYRCASSLGRQGFSEQYFGPGTRLTVT.

J is TRBJ1-1 and V is TRBV19; 10 nucleotides agree with TRBD1. The CDR3 contains 15 residues. The germline V gene has CDR1 LNHDA and CDR2 SQIVND (reference sequence). V trimming: 5 bases; J trimming: 1 base; junction bases outside the gene matches: 4. The CDR3 DNA is TGTGCCAGTAGTCCAGACAGGGGGCGGAACACTGAAGCTTTCTTT. Translating gives CASSPDRGRNTEAFF.

The CDR3 protein is CSVAGGSSYNEQFF. CDR3 nucleotide sequence: TGCAGCGTCGCAGGGGGTAGCTCCTACAATGAGCAGTTCTTC. This rearrangement joins TRBV29-1 to TRBJ2-1, with 7 nucleotides matching TRBD1. Germline V gives CDR1 SQVTM, CDR2 ANQGSEA. This CDR3 has 14 residues. J was trimmed by 0 bases and V by 6 bases; bases with no gene match: 5.

This chain uses TRBV15 with TRBJ2-3; the D gene is possibly TRBD2 (6 bases). The V end was cut by 0 bases, the J end by 11 bases, with 24 bases between. The germline V gene has CDR1 LNHNV and CDR2 YYDKDF (reference sequence). This CDR3 region has 17 residues. CDR3 residues: CATSRDPSSGLEEGQYF. The CDR3 coding sequence is TGTGCCACCAGCAGAGATCCCTCCAGCGGGCTAGAGGAGGGGCAGTATTTT.

This chain joins TRBV29-1 and TRBJ1-2; TRBD1 aligns across 9 bases. The CDR3 is 13 amino acids. Per germline, CDR1 SQVTM and CDR2 ANQGSEA. V dropped 6 bases and J dropped 3; count of bases not matched to a gene: 5. DNA for the CDR3: TGCAGCGTCCGGACAGGGGCGGACTATGGCTACACCTTC. The encoded protein is CSVRTGADYGYTF.

This clone has just one count. V usage is TRBV7-9 and J usage is TRBJ2-5; D ambiguous. Gene TRBJ2-7 matches the end of the DNA better, so the J call may be wrong. This CDR3 has 14 amino acids. The germline CDR1 and CDR2 sequences are SEHNR and FQNEAQ (reference sequence). In DNA, the CDR3 is TGTGCCAGCAGCTTAGAACCAAGCAGGAACGAGCAGTACTTC. It specifies CASSLEPSRNEQYF.

This chain connects TRBV5-6 to TRBJ1-5, with D maybe TRBD1 (5 bases). The CDR3 loop spans 13 amino acids. The germline CDR1 and CDR2 sequences are SGHDT and YYEEEE. With 1 base removed from V and 7 bases from J, the gap between germline ends came to 9 bases. The DNA of the CDR3 is TGTGCCAGCAGCTTGTGGGGCGGCCAGCCCCAGCATTTT. The encoded protein is CASSLWGGQPQHF. Full variable domain (rest looked up from reference TRBV5-6 and TRBJ1-5): DAGVTQSPTHLIKTRGQQVTLRCSPKSGHDTVSWYQQALGQGPQFIFQYYEEEERQRGNFPDRFSGHQFPNYSSELNVNALLLGDSALYLCASSLWGGQPQHFGDGTRLSIL.

The chain carries TRBV7-3 and TRBJ2-3, with TRBD1 matching 9 bases. Germline trimming cut 6 bases from V and 6 bases from J; bases unmatched to any gene: 7. Germline V gene sequence: CDR1 SGHTA, CDR2 FQGTGA. The CDR3 sequence is 14 residues long. This CDR3 reads CASSSTGGIDTQYF. CDR3 DNA: TGTGCCAGCAGTTCCACAGGGGGCATTGATACGCAGTATTTT. Drawing the rest from reference TRBV7-3 and TRBJ2-3, the complete variable domain is GAGVSQTPSNKVTEKGKYVELRCDPISGHTALYWYRQSLGQGPEFLIYFQGTGAADDSGLPNDRFFAVRPEGSVSTLKIQRTERGDSAVYLCASSSTGGIDTQYFGPGTRLTVL.

This chain links TRBV7-2 with TRBJ2-7, with D maybe TRBD1 (5 bases). The germline V and J ends were trimmed by 4 bases and 0 bases, with 16 bases remaining between them. Per germline, CDR1 SGHTA and CDR2 FQGNSA. The CDR3 is 16 residues long. This chain's CDR3 is CASSSPGGDSSYEQYF. The CDR3 DNA sequence: TGTGCCAGCAGCTCTCCTGGTGGCGACAGCTCCTACGAGCAGTACTTC.

The V and J genes are TRBV11-2 and TRBJ1-4; D might be TRBD1 (6 bases). CDR3 length: 16 amino acids. CDR1 and CDR2 (germline): SGHAT, FQNNGV. V lost 1 base, J lost 7 bases, and 16 bases lay in between. Here the CDR3 DNA reads TGTGCCAGCAGCTTAGCGGGGGGGCGGAATTCTGAAAAACTGTTTTTT. This sequence encodes CASSLAGGRNSEKLFF.

This clone has a single count. The rearrangement links TRBV27 to TRBJ1-1; unclear D gene. V dropped 4 bases and J dropped 3 bases, with 3 bases sitting between them. The CDR3 is 11 residues long. Germline V gene lookup returns CDR1 MNHEY and CDR2 SMNVEV (reference sequence). The CDR3 protein is CASSSYTEAFF. Written as DNA, the CDR3 is TGTGCCAGCAGTTCCTACACTGAAGCTTTCTTT.

The chain is built from TRBV4-2 and TRBJ2-5, with 10 bases fitting TRBD2. The end of the DNA is better explained by TRBJ2-7, so the J call may be wrong. Germline CDR1 is LGHNA and CDR2 is YNFKEQ. The CDR3 totals 18 residues. The CDR3 DNA is TGTGCCAGCAGCCAAGGCCACGTTGGGCTAGCGGGAGAGTACGAGCAGTACTTC. It specifies CASSQGHVGLAGEYEQYF.

This rearrangement joins TRBV6-5 to TRBJ2-3, with D maybe TRBD1 (6 bases). CDR1 and CDR2 (germline): MNHEY, SVGAGI. The CDR3 covers 15 residues. Trimming took off 5 bases at V and 2 bases at J, with 14 bases between the two ends. The CDR3 nucleotides are TGTGCCAGCAGTCCCGACAGGTCCCTCACAGATACGCAGTATTTT. Translation gives CASSPDRSLTDTQYF.

V gene TRBV27 combines with J gene TRBJ1-1; no clear D gene. The CDR3 runs to 13 residues. Trimming removed 0 bases at V and 5 bases at J, with 7 bases between. Germline V lookup: CDR1 MNHEY, CDR2 SMNVEV (reference sequence). The CDR3 sequence is CASSLSEGTEAFF. CDR3 bases: TGTGCCAGCAGTTTATCTGAGGGAACTGAAGCTTTCTTT.

This clone showed up just once. This sequence joins TRBV19 and TRBJ1-5, with TRBD1 matching 8 bases. Germline V gives CDR1 LNHDA, CDR2 SQIVND (reference sequence). Germline trimming cut 8 bases from V and 6 bases from J; bases unmatched to any gene: 15. This CDR3 has 16 amino acids. The CDR3 reads CASHPRGQGRSQPQHF. For the CDR3, the DNA is TGTGCCAGTCACCCGAGAGGACAGGGAAGGAGTCAGCCCCAGCATTTT.

This chain uses TRBV9 with TRBJ1-4, with 9 bases lining up with TRBD1. Trimming removed 4 bases from V and 6 bases from J; junction bases left unmatched: 7. This CDR3 has 15 residues. CDR1 is SGDLS and CDR2 is YYNGEE in the germline V gene. CDR3 amino acids: CASSPPGTGYEKLFF. CDR3 DNA: TGTGCCAGCAGCCCCCCCGGGACAGGGTATGAAAAACTGTTTTTT.

The chain is built from TRBV19 and TRBJ1-2; 7 bases fit TRBD1. CDR1 LNHDA and CDR2 SQIVND come from the germline V gene (reference sequence). V was clipped by 5 bases and J by 5 bases; unmatched bases: 14. The CDR3 loop spans 16 amino acids. CDR3: CASSFRDSQFLYGYTF. The CDR3 DNA follows: TGTGCCAGTAGTTTTCGGGACAGCCAGTTCCTGTATGGCTACACCTTC.

This chain joins TRBV27 and TRBJ1-1; TRBD1 is a possible D gene (5 bases). CDR3 length: 15 residues. With 2 bases removed from V and 0 bases from J, the gap between germline ends came to 10 bases. From germline, CDR1 is MNHEY and CDR2 SMNVEV (reference sequence). The CDR3 region is CASSLGGALNTEAFF. The CDR3 nucleotides read TGTGCCAGCAGTTTAGGCGGGGCCCTGAACACTGAAGCTTTCTTT.

The rearrangement links TRBV19 to TRBJ2-3; 12 bases map to TRBD2. Trimming took 0 bases from V and 3 from J; bases not matched to a gene: 4. From germline, CDR1 is LNHDA and CDR2 SQIVND (reference sequence). The CDR3 is 17 residues long. CDR3 nucleotide sequence: TGTGCCAGTAGTATAGACTGGACTAGCGGGATTACAGATACGCAGTATTTT. This encodes CASSIDWTSGITDTQYF. Drawing the rest from reference TRBV19 and TRBJ2-3, the complete variable domain is DGGITQSPKYLFRKEGQNVTLSCEQNLNHDAMYWYRQDPGQGLRLIYYSQIVNDFQKGDIAEGYSVSREKKESFPLTVTSAQKNPTAFYLCASSIDWTSGITDTQYFGPGTRLTVL.

This rearrangement joins TRBV6-6 to TRBJ1-2, with 7 bases identical to TRBD1. In germline, CDR1 is MNHNY, CDR2 SVGAGI (reference sequence). The length of the CDR3 is 13 residues. The trim removed 10 bases at V and 3 bases at J, leaving 8 bases unmatched. CDR3 region: CAIQGGSHYGYTF. The CDR3 region has the DNA TGTGCCATCCAAGGGGGCAGCCACTATGGCTACACCTTC.

The chain employs TRBV6-5 and TRBJ2-2; D perhaps matches TRBD2 (6 bases). Germline V gives CDR1 MNHEY, CDR2 SVGAGI. The V gene lost 0 bases and the J gene lost 6 bases, with 8 bases spanning the gap. CDR3 length: 14 amino acids. The CDR3 nucleotides read TGTGCCAGCAGTTACTCGGGAGGTTCCGGGGAGCTGTTTTTT. Amino acid sequence: CASSYSGGSGELFF.

This clone was picked up one time. The chain couples TRBV19 to TRBJ2-7; no firm D call. The V gene's germline CDR1 is LNHDA and CDR2 SQIVND (reference sequence). V was trimmed by 3 bases and J by 5 bases, leaving 8 bases between them. The CDR3 consists of 12 residues. The CDR3 DNA reads as TGTGCCAGTAGTATGTGGCAGGACGAGCAGTACTTC. Amino acids: CASSMWQDEQYF.